Each of the 13 T cell receptor beta chains below was sequenced from the same sample in a study of shared clonotypes between healthy human individuals (dated by TCRdb to the early 2020s). Receptor libraries were prepared by the immunoSEQ multiplex PCR assay. TCRdb provides this immuneACCESS table in a form limited to in-frame rearrangements. Some clones are lacking; in checked studies, under half of them reflect an unresolved V gene, and why the rest are absent is not known. The sample records hundreds of thousands of clones, around 96% of which are singletons. Clones ranked in the top ten supply about 0.057% of the sample. Sequenced material: naive CD4+ T cells sorted from blood. Sample cell subset or site, as interpreted from the label and publication: CD45RA+ positively selected. These receptors originate from a woman aged 25 to 39 in good health.

This chain connects TRBV7-9 to TRBJ2-3; possible D gene TRBD2, 6 bases. Trimming left V 5 bases short and J 8 bases short, with 23 bases between. Germline V CDR1 and CDR2: SEHNR, FQNEAQ (reference sequence). The CDR3 consists of 16 residues. CDR3 sequence reads: CASSRLRGDSLGTQYF. The DNA of the CDR3 is TGTGCCAGCAGCCGCCTCAGAGGGGACTCCCTTGGTACGCAGTATTTT. The complete variable domain, with remaining parts taken from reference TRBV7-9 and TRBJ2-3, reads DTGVSQNPRHKITKRGQNVTFRCDPISEHNRLYWYRQTLGQGPEFLTYFQNEAQLEKSRLLSDRFSAERPKGSFSTLEIQRTEQGDSAMYLCASSRLRGDSLGTQYFGPGTRLTVL.

V and J are TRBV4-1 and TRBJ2-6; D unclear. CDR1 and CDR2 from the germline V gene are MGHRA and YSYEKL. The CDR3 covers 17 residues. V lost 1 base and J lost 0, with 10 bases in between. CDR3 coding DNA: TGCGCCAGCAGCCAAGGTCTGAGGTTCTCTGGGGCCAACGTCCTGACTTTC. Amino acid sequence: CASSQGLRFSGANVLTF.

J is TRBJ2-7 and V is TRBV11-2; no clear D gene. CDR1 SGHAT and CDR2 FQNNGV come from the germline V gene. The CDR3 is made up of 11 amino acids. Trimming removed 5 bases at V and 3 bases at J, with 5 bases between. The CDR3 reads CASSNFYEQYF. The CDR3 region has the DNA TGTGCCAGCAGCAATTTCTACGAGCAGTACTTC.

The chain uses TRBV9 and TRBJ2-3; perhaps TRBD2 as D (6 bases). CDR1 SGDLS and CDR2 YYNGEE come from the germline V gene. V lost 0 bases and J lost 2, with 13 bases in between. This CDR3 is 16 amino acids long. CDR3 DNA sequence: TGTGCCAGCAGCGTAGGGACTAACCGAATCACAGATACGCAGTATTTT. Translation: CASSVGTNRITDTQYF.

This sequence joins TRBV19 and TRBJ2-1; D not resolved. The V end lost 0 bases, the J end lost 0 bases, and 12 bases lay between the germline ends. Germline V CDR1 and CDR2: LNHDA, SQIVND (reference sequence). This CDR3 has 17 residues. CDR3 sequence reads: CASSIDSRSSSYNEQFF. The CDR3 nucleotides are TGTGCCAGTAGTATAGATTCACGGTCGAGCTCCTACAATGAGCAGTTCTTC.

The genes are TRBV6-5 and TRBJ1-1; D is perhaps TRBD1 (6 bases). V was shortened by 8 bases and J by 4 bases, with 20 bases between the two germline ends. Germline CDR1 is MNHEY and CDR2 is SVGAGI. The CDR3 is 15 amino acids. CDR3 sequence (DNA): TGTGCCAGCTCCCAGGAGGGGGTGGACGGCACTGAAGCTTTCTTT. It codes for CASSQEGVDGTEAFF.

This chain connects TRBV11-2 to TRBJ2-7; 10 positions agree with TRBD1. The junction had 5 bases not matched to a gene; V was cut back by 0 bases and J by 6 bases. This CDR3 is built from 15 residues. The germline gives CDR1 SGHAT, CDR2 FQNNGV. The CDR3 nucleotides are TGTGCCAGCAGCTTAGATCTCAGGACAGGGGGCGAGCAGTACTTC. Encoded protein: CASSLDLRTGGEQYF.

This clone was seen a handful of times. The J gene is TRBJ1-3, the V gene TRBV28; unclear D gene. Germline CDR1 reads MDHEN; CDR2 reads SYDVKM. The CDR3 sequence is 12 residues long. V dropped 6 bases and J dropped 6 bases, with 9 bases sitting between them. CDR3 sequence: CASRLSENTIYF. Here the CDR3 DNA reads TGTGCCAGCAGGCTATCCGAAAACACCATATATTTT.

The chain carries TRBV6-1 and TRBJ2-7; D not certain. This CDR3 region has 12 residues. V lost 6 bases, J lost 0 bases, and 6 bases lay in between. Per the germline V gene, CDR1 is MNHNS and CDR2 is SASEGT. The CDR3 here is CASRNPSYEQYF. In DNA form, the CDR3 reads TGTGCCAGCAGGAACCCCTCCTACGAGCAGTACTTC.

Comments on this clone: Other DNA sequences in this sample translate to the same CDR3. The rearrangement joins TRBV27 to TRBJ2-6, with D unclear. Germline lookup yields CDR1 MNHEY and CDR2 SMNVEV (reference sequence). This CDR3 region has 12 residues. V lost 5 bases, J lost 3 bases, and 2 bases lay in between. The CDR3 DNA follows: TGTGCCAGCAGTCGTGGGGCCAACGTCCTGACTTTC. Protein sequence: CASSRGANVLTF.

This clone has more than one count but fewer than ten. The chain links TRBV7-9 to TRBJ2-7; weak D call: TRBD1 (6 bases). The length of the CDR3 is 13 residues. Trimming removed 7 bases at V and 3 bases at J, with 13 bases between. Germline CDR1 is SEHNR and CDR2 is FQNEAQ (reference sequence). The CDR3, as DNA: TGTGCCAGCACCGGGACAACTAGCTACGAGCAGTACTTC. This encodes CASTGTTSYEQYF.

A remark on this clone: The same CDR3 also results from other DNA sequences found in this sample. The rearrangement uses TRBV18 and TRBJ1-1; D uncertain. This CDR3 spans 12 amino acids. V dropped 0 bases and J dropped 2 bases, with 1 base sitting between them. Germline values: CDR1 KGHSH, CDR2 LQKENI. In DNA, the CDR3 is TGTGCCAGCTCACCACCCAACACTGAAGCTTTCTTT. Its protein product is CASSPPNTEAFF.

This rearrangement joins TRBV7-7 to TRBJ2-1; 9 bases are a match to TRBD2. CDR3 length: 16 residues. Trimming at V came to 2 bases and at J to 4 bases, leaving 6 bases not matched to a gene. The germline gives CDR1 SSHAT, CDR2 FNYEAQ (reference sequence). The CDR3 spells CASSLYPTSGYNEQFF. As DNA, the CDR3 is TGTGCCAGCAGCTTATACCCGACTAGCGGTTACAATGAGCAGTTCTTC.